The 26 T cell receptor beta chains below come from one sample, sequenced in a study of CD8+ T cells in alopecia areata. Treatment in this sample: oral pan-JAK inhibitor, 5-10 mg twice daily. From alopecia areata patients, lesional scalp punch biopsies and peripheral blood were collected. Reverse transcribed after extraction, RNA yielded cDNA as the sequencing template. Sequencing used immunoSEQ multiplex PCR; TCRdb keeps in-frame clones, though not all of them. This sample has more than 3,500 clones, with 69% found just once. The sample in question was skin, obtained at week 24, from a patient treated with tofacitinib. These receptors were taken from a human donor with alopecia areata.

The chain has TRBV30 and TRBJ1-5; D is unclear. The CDR3 is 14 amino acids. Germline lookup yields CDR1 GTSNPN and CDR2 SVGIG (reference sequence). V gave up 1 base and J gave up 1 base, with 8 bases separating them. The CDR3 DNA follows: TGTGCCTGGAGTGCCGGGCTGAGCAATCAGCCCCAGCATTTT. Protein sequence: CAWSAGLSNQPQHF.

This chain uses TRBV6-5 with TRBJ2-1; D might be TRBD1 (5 bases). This CDR3 comprises 14 residues. CDR1 is MNHEY, CDR2 SVGAGI, per germline. The V end was cut by 3 bases, the J end by 4 bases, with 10 bases between. This chain's CDR3 is CASSYSRVYNEQFF. The CDR3 bases are TGTGCCAGCAGTTATTCCAGGGTATACAATGAGCAGTTCTTC.

The rearrangement links TRBV29-1 to TRBJ2-4; D unclear. The CDR3 covers 14 residues. The ends were cut back, 5 bases at V and 0 bases at J, with 11 bases in the middle. CDR1 is SQVTM and CDR2 is ANQGSEA in the germline V gene. CDR3 nucleotides: TGCAGCGTTCGATCCCACCTAGCCAAAAACATTCAGTACTTC. Translated: CSVRSHLAKNIQYF.

The rearrangement links TRBV5-1 to TRBJ1-6; TRBD1 matches at 8 bases. Germline CDR1 SGHRS, CDR2 YFSETQ. V gave up 3 bases and J gave up 0 bases; unmatched junction bases: 11. CDR3 length: 19 residues. CDR3 coding DNA: TGCGCCAGCAGCTATTGGTCCCGGGACAGGAGCTCCTATAATTCACCCCTCCACTTT. Amino acid sequence: CASSYWSRDRSSYNSPLHF.

J is TRBJ2-3 and V is TRBV4-2; D perhaps matches TRBD2 (5 bases). V was clipped by 0 bases and J by 2 bases, with 12 bases between them. Germline CDR1 and CDR2: LGHNA and YNFKEQ. This CDR3 spans 16 amino acids. Here the CDR3 reads CASSQDRGLTTDTQYF. For the CDR3, the DNA is TGTGCCAGCAGCCAAGATCGAGGGCTCACCACAGATACGCAGTATTTT.

Judged by abundance, this clone is large (0.1 to 1%). The chain employs TRBV10-3 and TRBJ2-5; TRBD2 aligns across 9 bases. Germline CDR1 is ENHRY and CDR2 is SYGVKD. V was clipped by 2 bases and J by 5 bases; unmatched bases: 6. The CDR3 extends over 15 amino acids. The CDR3 sequence: CAISEIAGVRETQYF. In DNA, the CDR3 is TGTGCCATCAGTGAGATAGCGGGAGTGCGGGAGACCCAGTACTTC.

In DNA form, the CDR3 reads TGTGCCAGCAGCACGTACAGGGGATTAAACTATGGCTACACCTTC. Translating gives CASSTYRGLNYGYTF. J is TRBJ1-2 and V is TRBV7-2, with 7 positions matching TRBD1. Germline-derived CDR1 and CDR2 are SGHTA and FQGNSA. J gave up 2 bases and V 5 bases, and 8 bases lay outside the gene matches. The CDR3 loop spans 15 amino acids.

This clone has just a few counts. The V gene is TRBV6-5, the J gene TRBJ2-7; no reliable D call. Between the trimmed V and J ends, which lost 8 bases and 2 bases, there was a span of 13 bases. The V gene's germline CDR1 is MNHEY and CDR2 SVGAGI. CDR3 length equals 13 residues. CDR3 residues: CASYNRETYEQYF. The CDR3 region has the DNA TGTGCCAGCTACAATAGGGAAACCTACGAGCAGTACTTC.

The chain employs TRBV5-4 and TRBJ2-3, with 10 nucleotides matching TRBD1. This CDR3 comprises 15 residues. V dropped 4 bases and J dropped 6; count of bases not matched to a gene: 8. CDR1 is SGHNT and CDR2 is YYREEE in the germline V gene (reference sequence). Here the CDR3 reads CASSPGQGGSDTQYF. The CDR3 DNA follows: TGTGCCAGCAGCCCAGGACAGGGGGGCTCGGATACGCAGTATTTT.

This chain joins TRBV7-2 and TRBJ2-5, with TRBD2 identical over 10 bases. J was trimmed by 1 base and V by 6 bases; bases with no gene match: 8. The germline CDR1 and CDR2 sequences are SGHTA and FQGNSA. This CDR3 is 16 amino acids long. The CDR3 DNA sequence: TGTGCCAGCAGTTCGGGGGCTAGCGGGGGCCAAGAGACCCAGTACTTC. As protein: CASSSGASGGQETQYF.

The CDR3 DNA follows: TGTGCCATCAGGGGCACGAACTATGGCTACACCTTC. As protein: CAIRGTNYGYTF. The chain uses TRBV10-3 and TRBJ1-2; D is ambiguous. Trimming stripped 6 bases from V and 2 bases from J, with 7 bases between. Per germline, CDR1 ENHRY and CDR2 SYGVKD. The CDR3 totals 12 residues.

The rearrangement uses TRBV28 and TRBJ2-6; a possible D gene is TRBD2 (6 bases). CDR3 length: 17 residues. V lost 4 bases to trimming and J lost 1 base, with 14 bases between them. Germline loops: CDR1 MDHEN, CDR2 SYDVKM. The chain's CDR3 is CASSSRGKGSGANVLTF. The DNA of the CDR3 is TGTGCCAGCAGTTCCCGCGGGAAGGGGTCTGGGGCCAACGTCCTGACTTTC.

The chain recombines TRBV9 with TRBJ1-1; possibly TRBD1 for D (6 bases). The germline V and J ends were trimmed by 0 bases and 7 bases, with 13 bases remaining between them. Germline V gives CDR1 SGDLS, CDR2 YYNGEE. The CDR3 covers 14 residues. CDR3 DNA: TGTGCCAGCAGCGTAGTACCAGGGGACCGTGAAGCTTTCTTT. Its translation is CASSVVPGDREAFF.

The CDR3 loop reads CASGTPETGELFF. The CDR3 DNA is TGTGCCAGCGGTACTCCTGAGACCGGGGAGCTGTTTTTT. This rearrangement joins TRBV2 to TRBJ2-2, with D unresolved. V shed 8 bases and J shed 5 bases, with 12 bases lying between them. This CDR3 has 13 residues. In germline, CDR1 is SNHLY, CDR2 FYNNEI. The whole variable domain, filled in from reference TRBV2 and TRBJ2-2, reads EPEVTQTPSHQVTQMGQEVILRCVPISNHLYFYWYRQILGQKVEFLVSFYNNEISEKSEIFDDQFSVERPDGSNFTLKIRSTKLEDSAMYFCASGTPETGELFFGEGSRLTVL.

The chain links TRBV5-1 to TRBJ2-7, with 10 bases matching TRBD1. CDR1 is SGHRS and CDR2 is YFSETQ in the germline V gene. V was clipped by 5 bases and J by 2 bases; unmatched bases: 7. The CDR3 is made up of 15 amino acids. CDR3 region: CASSWGTGDPYEQYF. The CDR3 bases are TGCGCCAGCAGTTGGGGGACAGGGGACCCCTACGAGCAGTACTTC.

The chain employs TRBV4-1 and TRBJ2-3; the D gene is possibly TRBD2 (6 bases). V lost 1 base and J 1 base, leaving 18 bases between the germline ends. There are 18 residues in the CDR3. CDR1 MGHRA and CDR2 YSYEKL come from the germline V gene. The CDR3 loop reads CASSQGLGLAIRTDTQYF. The CDR3 coding sequence is TGCGCCAGCAGCCAAGGACTGGGGCTAGCGATACGCACAGATACGCAGTATTTT.

CDR3 nucleotide sequence: TGCGCCAGCAGCCAAGAGGCGGGAGCCACAGATACGCAGTATTTT. Translating gives CASSQEAGATDTQYF. The V call is TRBV4-3, the J call TRBJ2-3; TRBD2 matches at 7 bases. With V trimmed by 0 bases and J by 2 bases, 2 bases remained unmatched. Germline V CDR1 and CDR2: LGHNA, YSLEER. The CDR3 has 15 amino acids.

The rearrangement uses TRBV4-3 and TRBJ1-1; D might be TRBD1 (5 bases). With 0 bases removed from V and 1 base from J, the gap between germline ends came to 9 bases. CDR1 is LGHNA and CDR2 is YSLEER in the germline V gene. This CDR3 spans 15 amino acids. CDR3 nucleotides: TGCGCCAGCAGCCAAGAGGACATCCCGAACACTGAAGCTTTCTTT. It translates to CASSQEDIPNTEAFF.

J is TRBJ2-7 and V is TRBV7-8, with unresolved D. Germline assignment: CDR1 SGHVS and CDR2 FQNEAQ. V was clipped by 2 bases and J by 5 bases, with 10 bases between them. This CDR3 has 13 amino acids. The CDR3 DNA is TGTGCCAGCAGCTTATCAATAGTCCACGAGCAGTACTTC. It yields the protein CASSLSIVHEQYF.

The chain employs TRBV5-6 and TRBJ1-2; D is uncertain. Germline CDR1 reads SGHDT; CDR2 reads YYEEEE. The CDR3 extends over 11 amino acids. The V and J ends lost 2 bases and 10 bases respectively, with 9 bases between them. Here the CDR3 reads CASSLSVDYTF. CDR3 nucleotides: TGTGCCAGCAGCTTATCGGTTGACTACACCTTC.

This rearrangement joins TRBV13 to TRBJ2-3, with 13 bases aligning to TRBD2. CDR3 length equals 17 residues. V lost 4 bases and J lost 7; bases outside the gene matches: 11. Germline CDR1 PRHDT, CDR2 FYEKMQ (reference sequence). CDR3 DNA sequence: TGTGCCAGCAGCTCCCGACTCGGGACTAGCGGGATATATACGCAGTATTTT. This encodes CASSSRLGTSGIYTQYF.

A remark on this clone: The junction shows a germline mismatch at one end, possibly a read error. The chain carries TRBV5-5 and TRBJ2-1; no reliable D call. There are 14 residues in the CDR3. Germline CDR1 and CDR2: SGHKS and YYEKEE (reference sequence). The DNA of the CDR3 is TGTGCCGGCAGCCCGATTAGCTCCTACAATGAGCAGTTCTTC. Amino acid sequence: CAGSPISSYNEQFF.

This sequence joins TRBV28 and TRBJ2-1, with 11 bases identical to TRBD2. The germline CDR1 and CDR2 sequences are MDHEN and SYDVKM. The CDR3 is 18 residues long. J was trimmed by 4 bases and V by 6 bases; bases with no gene match: 14. Here the CDR3 DNA reads TGTGCCAGCAGACGTCTAGCGGGAGGCCGCCATATTTACAATGAGCAGTTCTTC. Its translation is CASRRLAGGRHIYNEQFF.

The chain uses TRBV7-2 and TRBJ2-7; TRBD2 aligns across 8 bases. Germline V CDR1 and CDR2: SGHTA, FQGNSA. This CDR3 has 17 amino acids. Trimming cost V 5 bases and J 4 bases; bases outside gene matches: 16. The CDR3 is CASSPTRLAGGRYEQYF. The CDR3 DNA reads as TGTGCCAGCAGCCCGACCCGGCTAGCGGGCGGTAGGTACGAGCAGTACTTC.

This chain links TRBV7-2 with TRBJ1-2; tentative D call: TRBD1 (5 bases). V was shortened by 3 bases and J by 5 bases, with 16 bases between the two germline ends. The CDR3 covers 15 residues. Germline lookup yields CDR1 SGHTA and CDR2 FQGNSA. The CDR3: CASSLNPGRGYGYTF. The CDR3 nucleotides are TGTGCCAGCAGCTTGAACCCTGGGCGGGGGTATGGCTACACCTTC.

The J gene is TRBJ2-7, the V gene TRBV28; a weak D match, TRBD2 (5 bases). Per germline, CDR1 MDHEN and CDR2 SYDVKM. This CDR3 contains 14 residues. Trimming cost V 6 bases and J 7 bases, with 19 bases left between them. CDR3 amino acids: CASSGGGPGGEQYF. CDR3 sequence (DNA): TGTGCCAGCAGCGGTGGAGGCCCCGGTGGAGAGCAGTACTTC.